These T cell receptor beta chains were read from a single sample in a study of cytomegalovirus exposure and HLA in healthy donors. Profiling relied on immunoSEQ multiplex PCR, and the TCRdb table lists in-frame clones only, not all of them. The repertoire holds approximately 200,000 clones, 65% to 90% seen once, with 1.4% in the top ten. Sequencing used PBMCs. The receptor source for this set is a girl under 18 in good health and CMV-seronegative. Both conserved end residues are part of each CDR3. The D gene is left open where the match is weak.

>TRBV28|TRBD1|TRBJ1-2
CASSDPRTGGYYGYTF
TGTGCCAGCAGTGACCCAAGGACAGGGGGGTACTATGGCTACACCTTC
>TRBV5-8|-|TRBJ1-5
CASSSTGWDSTPNQPQHF
TGTGCCAGCAGCTCGACCGGCTGGGACTCTACCCCCAATCAGCCCCAGCATTTT
>TRBV9|-|TRBJ1-1
CASSVDGGLGTEAFF
TGTGCCAGCAGCGTAGACGGGGGACTTGGGACTGAAGCTTTCTTT
>TRBV5-1|-|TRBJ2-3
CASSLDTRSPDTQYF
TGCGCCAGCAGCTTGGATACCAGGTCTCCCGATACGCAGTATTTT
>TRBV7-3|-|TRBJ2-1
CASSFKGAGTYNEQFF
TGTGCCAGCAGTTTTAAAGGGGCGGGAACATACAATGAGCAGTTCTTC
>TRBV4-2|-|TRBJ1-4
CASREAGGRFEKLFF
TGTGCCAGCAGGGAGGCTGGGGGGAGATTTGAAAAACTGTTTTTT
>TRBV19|-|TRBJ2-5
CASSMLAGQETQYF
TGTGCCAGTAGTATGCTAGCAGGCCAAGAGACCCAGTACTTC
>TRBV6-1|TRBD2|TRBJ2-3
CASTRLASSTDTQYF
TGTGCCAGCACCCGACTAGCATCTAGCACAGATACGCAGTATTTT
>TRBV4-2|-|TRBJ2-4
CASSQDRLGGDKNIQYF
TGTGCCAGCAGCCAAGATCGTCTGGGGGGAGACAAAAACATTCAGTACTTC
>TRBV6-5|TRBD1|TRBJ1-3
CASSRQGYSGNTIYF
TGTGCCAGCAGCCGACAGGGGTACTCTGGAAACACCATATATTTT